Only one count was recorded for the clone carrying this TCR beta chain. Germline V gene lookup returns CDR1 ENHRY and CDR2 SYGVKD. The CDR3 consists of 11 residues. Trimming took 5 bases from V and 5 from J, leaving 4 bases between them. In the PCR, 60 Vbeta and 13 Jbeta primers were used. TCRdb's table, derived via immunoSEQ multiplex PCR, lists solely in-frame clones and lacks some. Here the sample spans some 150,000 clones, 80% being singletons. This sample was included in a study of cytomegalovirus exposure and HLA in healthy donors. Background on the study: In an earlier analysis, 90 million to 130 million unique TCR beta sequences were found from some 180 million T cells.

The origin of this receptor is a man aged 25 to 40 in good health and CMV-seronegative. The sample consisted of PBMCs. The genes are TRBV10-3 and TRBJ2-1; no clear D. CDR3 residues: CAISPNNEQFF. The CDR3 DNA sequence: TGTGCCATCAGTCCTAACAATGAGCAGTTCTTC.